This T cell receptor (beta chain) was documented in a study of blood T cell repertoires in COVID-19. Overall study context: From the United States, Italy and Spain came samples of acute and convalescent COVID-19. PBMCs, B-cell-depleted T cells, or T cells provided the cDNA or gDNA that made up the material.

Trimming took off 0 bases at V and 4 bases at J, with 9 bases between the two ends. Germline values: CDR1 SEHNR, CDR2 FQNEAQ (reference sequence). The CDR3 runs 14 residues. Sequenced by immunoSEQ multiplex PCR; TCRdb stores in-frame clones only, minus some. The sample lists 150,000 to 250,000 clones, roughly four fifths occurring once. This clone was seen just once. Individuals aged 18 to 89 years were recruited from 20 to 25 US areas. Cohort 3 donors counted as recovered after two negative PCRs, clearance, or resolved symptoms. The sequence was collected from a man aged 40-50 years who had recovered from COVID-19. Sequencing was carried out using PBMCs or T cells enriched from blood (not recorded which). The J gene is TRBJ1-2, the V gene TRBV7-9, with D possibly TRBD1 on 6 matching bases. The CDR3 reads CASSLAGGGYGYTF. The CDR3 DNA follows: TGTGCCAGCAGCTTAGCAGGGGGGGGCTATGGCTACACCTTC.